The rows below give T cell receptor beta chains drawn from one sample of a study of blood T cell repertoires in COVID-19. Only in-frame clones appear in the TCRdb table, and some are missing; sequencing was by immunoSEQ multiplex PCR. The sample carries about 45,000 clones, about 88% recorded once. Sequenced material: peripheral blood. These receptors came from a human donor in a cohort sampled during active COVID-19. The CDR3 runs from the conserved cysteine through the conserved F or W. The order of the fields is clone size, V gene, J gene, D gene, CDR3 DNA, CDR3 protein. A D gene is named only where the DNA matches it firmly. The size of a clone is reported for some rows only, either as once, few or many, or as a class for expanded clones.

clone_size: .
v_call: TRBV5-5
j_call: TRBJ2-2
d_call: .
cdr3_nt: TGTGCCAGCAGCGCACACAACACCGGGGAGCTGTTTTTT
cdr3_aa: CASSAHNTGELFF

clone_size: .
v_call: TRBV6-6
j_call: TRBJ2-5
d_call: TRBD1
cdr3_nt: TGTGCCAGCAGTCATTGGACAGGGGTAGAGACCCAGTACTTC
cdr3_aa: CASSHWTGVETQYF

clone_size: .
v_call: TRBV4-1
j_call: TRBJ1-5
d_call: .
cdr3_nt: TGCGCCAGCAGCCAAGATTCCCTTAACGGGGGATGGAGCAATCAGCCCCAGCATTTT
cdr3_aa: CASSQDSLNGGWSNQPQHF

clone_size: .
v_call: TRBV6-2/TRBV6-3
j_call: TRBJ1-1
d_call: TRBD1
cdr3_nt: TGTGCCAGCAGTACCCTAGGACAGGGGGCAGCTGAAGCTTTCTTT
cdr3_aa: CASSTLGQGAAEAFF

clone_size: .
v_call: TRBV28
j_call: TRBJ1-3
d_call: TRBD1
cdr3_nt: TGTGCCAGCTTTACAGGGGTGAAAGGAAACACCATATATTTT
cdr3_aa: CASFTGVKGNTIYF

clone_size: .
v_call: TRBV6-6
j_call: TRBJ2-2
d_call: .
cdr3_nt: TGTGCCAGCAGTCTCCTAAGCGGGGAGCTGTTTTTT
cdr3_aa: CASSLLSGELFF

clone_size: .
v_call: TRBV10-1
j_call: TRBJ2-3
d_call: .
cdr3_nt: TGCGCCACCGGGAACTTGGGGTACACAGATACGCAGTATTTT
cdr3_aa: CATGNLGYTDTQYF

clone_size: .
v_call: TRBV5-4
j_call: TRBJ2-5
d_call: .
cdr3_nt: TGTGCCAGCAGCTTGGATCAGGGGAGGGTGGCCGGGGTGACCCAGTACTTC
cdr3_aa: CASSLDQGRVAGVTQYF

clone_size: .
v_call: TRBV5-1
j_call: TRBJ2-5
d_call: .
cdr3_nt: TGCGCCAGCAGCTTGGGCGGGACGGCTGATGTGGCCGACCGGACCCAGTACTTC
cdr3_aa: CASSLGGTADVADRTQYF

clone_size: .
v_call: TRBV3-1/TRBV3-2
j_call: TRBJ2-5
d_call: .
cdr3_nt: TGTGCCAGCAGCCTGAAGGGGGTTGCAGAGACCCAGTACTTC
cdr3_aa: CASSLKGVAETQYF

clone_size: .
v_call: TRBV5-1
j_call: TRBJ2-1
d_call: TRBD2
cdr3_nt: TGCGCCAGCAGCCACGGGACTAGCGGGGGGGAGCAGTTCTTC
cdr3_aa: CASSHGTSGGEQFF

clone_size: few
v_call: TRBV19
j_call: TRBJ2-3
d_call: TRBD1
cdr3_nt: TGTGCCAGTAGTACCTCCGGACAGGTGACAGATACGCAGTATTTT
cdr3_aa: CASSTSGQVTDTQYF

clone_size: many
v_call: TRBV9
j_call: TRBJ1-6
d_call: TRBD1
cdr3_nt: TGTGCCAGCAGCGCACAGGGGCGCGGGAATAATTCACCCCTCCACTTT
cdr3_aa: CASSAQGRGNNSPLHF

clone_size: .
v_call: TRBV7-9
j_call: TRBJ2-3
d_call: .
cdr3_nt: TGTGCCAGCAGCTTAGTGGGGGGAGATACGCAGTATTTT
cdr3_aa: CASSLVGGDTQYF

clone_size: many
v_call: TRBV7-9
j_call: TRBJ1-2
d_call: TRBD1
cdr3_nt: TGTGCCAGCAGCCCAGGGACAGGGGGCTATGGCTACACCTTC
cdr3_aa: CASSPGTGGYGYTF

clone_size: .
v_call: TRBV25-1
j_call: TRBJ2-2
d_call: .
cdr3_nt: TGTGCCAGCAGGACAGCGAACACCGGGGAGCTGTTTTTT
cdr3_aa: CASRTANTGELFF

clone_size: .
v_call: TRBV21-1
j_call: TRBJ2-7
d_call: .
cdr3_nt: TGTGCCAGCAGCACCCGCGTCGGCCTAGCGGGGGGCCCCGTCGTCTCCTACGAGCAGTACTTC
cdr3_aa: CASSTRVGLAGGPVVSYEQYF

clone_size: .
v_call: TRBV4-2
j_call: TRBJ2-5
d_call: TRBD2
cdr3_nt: TGTGCCAGCAGCCAACTAGCGGGGGGCCAAGAGACCCAGTACTTC
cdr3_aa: CASSQLAGGQETQYF

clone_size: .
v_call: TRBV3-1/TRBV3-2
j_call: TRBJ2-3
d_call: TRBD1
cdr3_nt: TGTGCCAGCAGCTCCAATCCGGGACAGGGTGGCGATACGCAGTATTTT
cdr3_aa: CASSSNPGQGGDTQYF

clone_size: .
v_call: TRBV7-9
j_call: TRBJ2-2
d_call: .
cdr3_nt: TGTGCCAGCAGCTGGGGCGCGGCAGCGAACACCGGGGAGCTGTTTTTT
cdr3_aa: CASSWGAAANTGELFF

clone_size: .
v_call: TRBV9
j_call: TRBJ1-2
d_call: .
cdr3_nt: TGTGCCAGCAGCGCTAACAGGGCTGTGGGCTACACCTTC
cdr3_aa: CASSANRAVGYTF

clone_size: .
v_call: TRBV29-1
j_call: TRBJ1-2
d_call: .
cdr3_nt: TGTAGTAACAGATACCCCTATGGCTACACCTTC
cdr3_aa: CSNRYPYGYTF

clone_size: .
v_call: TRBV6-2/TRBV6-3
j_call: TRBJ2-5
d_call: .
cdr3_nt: TGTGCCAGCAGTTTAACGCGAAACCAAGAGACCCAGTACTTC
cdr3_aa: CASSLTRNQETQYF

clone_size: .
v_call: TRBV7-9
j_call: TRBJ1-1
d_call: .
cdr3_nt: TGTGCCAGCAGCGAGGACAGTAACACTGAAGCTTTCTTT
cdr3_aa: CASSEDSNTEAFF

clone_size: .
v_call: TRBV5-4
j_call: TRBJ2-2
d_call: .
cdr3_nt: TGTGCCAGCAGCTTAAGACTGGGGAGCCCCCTGGGGACCGGGGAGCTGTTTTTT
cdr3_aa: CASSLRLGSPLGTGELFF

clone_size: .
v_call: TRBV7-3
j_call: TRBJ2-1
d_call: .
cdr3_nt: TGTGCCAGCAGCTTATCTGGTAGCTCCTACAATGAGCAGTTCTTC
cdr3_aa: CASSLSGSSYNEQFF

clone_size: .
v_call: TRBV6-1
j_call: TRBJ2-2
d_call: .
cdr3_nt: TGTGCCAGCAGTGAAACAGGGTACTGGGCGAACACCGGGGAGCTGTTTTTT
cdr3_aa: CASSETGYWANTGELFF

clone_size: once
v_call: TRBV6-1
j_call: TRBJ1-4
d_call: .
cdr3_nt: TGTGCCAGCAGTGACGGAGCTAATGAAAAACTGTTTTTT
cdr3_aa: CASSDGANEKLFF